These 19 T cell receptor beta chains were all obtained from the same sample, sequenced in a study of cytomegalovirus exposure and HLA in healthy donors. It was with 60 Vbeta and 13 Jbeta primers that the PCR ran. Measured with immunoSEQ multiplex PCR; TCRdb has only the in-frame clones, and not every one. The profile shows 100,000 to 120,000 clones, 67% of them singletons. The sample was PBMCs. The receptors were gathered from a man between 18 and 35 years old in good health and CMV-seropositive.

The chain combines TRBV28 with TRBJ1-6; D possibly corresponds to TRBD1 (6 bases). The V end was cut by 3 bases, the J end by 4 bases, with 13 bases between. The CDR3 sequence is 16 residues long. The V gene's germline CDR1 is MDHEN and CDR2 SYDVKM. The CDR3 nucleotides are TGTGCCAGCAGTTTTCGGGCAGGGGCATATAATTCACCCCTCCACTTT. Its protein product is CASSFRAGAYNSPLHF.

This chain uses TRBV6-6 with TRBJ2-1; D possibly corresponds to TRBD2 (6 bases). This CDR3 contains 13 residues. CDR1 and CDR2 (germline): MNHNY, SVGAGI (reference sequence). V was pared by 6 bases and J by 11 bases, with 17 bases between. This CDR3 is CASSLGTGSQQFF. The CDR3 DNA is TGTGCCAGCAGCCTCGGTACCGGGAGCCAGCAGTTCTTC.

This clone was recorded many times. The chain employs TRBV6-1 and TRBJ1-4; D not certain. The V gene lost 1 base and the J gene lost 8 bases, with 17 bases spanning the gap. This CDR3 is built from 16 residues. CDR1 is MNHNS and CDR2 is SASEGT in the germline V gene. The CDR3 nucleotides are TGTGCCAGCAGTGAAGAGGAGTTGGCCTTTCGCGAAAAACTGTTTTTT. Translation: CASSEEELAFREKLFF.

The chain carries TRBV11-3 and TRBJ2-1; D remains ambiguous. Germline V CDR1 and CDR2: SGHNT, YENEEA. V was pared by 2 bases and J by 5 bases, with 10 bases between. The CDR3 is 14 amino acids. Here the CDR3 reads CASSLLRENNEQFF. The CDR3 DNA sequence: TGTGCCAGCAGCTTATTGAGAGAAAACAATGAGCAGTTCTTC.

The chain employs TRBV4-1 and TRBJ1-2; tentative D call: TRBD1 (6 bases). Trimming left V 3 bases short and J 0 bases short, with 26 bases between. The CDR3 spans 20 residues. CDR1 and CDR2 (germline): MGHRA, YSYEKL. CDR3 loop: CASSHPPGGGVLSSNYGYTF. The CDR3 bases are TGCGCCAGCAGCCACCCCCCCGGGGGGGGCGTTCTCTCCTCTAACTATGGCTACACCTTC.

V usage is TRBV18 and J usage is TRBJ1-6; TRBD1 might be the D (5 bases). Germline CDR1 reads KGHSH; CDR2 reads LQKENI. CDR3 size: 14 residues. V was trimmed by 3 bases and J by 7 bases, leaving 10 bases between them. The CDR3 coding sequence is TGTGCCAGCTCACCGGAGACAGTAAATTCACCCCTCCACTTT. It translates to CASSPETVNSPLHF. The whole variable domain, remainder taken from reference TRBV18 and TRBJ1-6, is NAGVMQNPRHLVRRRGQEARLRCSPMKGHSHVYWYRQLPEEGLKFMVYLQKENIIDESGMPKERFSAEFPKEGPSILRIQQVVRGDSAAYFCASSPETVNSPLHFGNGTRLTVT.

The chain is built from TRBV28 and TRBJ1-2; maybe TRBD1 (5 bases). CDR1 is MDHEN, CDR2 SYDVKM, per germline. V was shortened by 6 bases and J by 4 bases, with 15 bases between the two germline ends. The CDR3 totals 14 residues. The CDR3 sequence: CASSPPWGGYGYTF. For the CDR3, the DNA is TGTGCCAGCAGCCCTCCCTGGGGGGGCTATGGCTACACCTTC.

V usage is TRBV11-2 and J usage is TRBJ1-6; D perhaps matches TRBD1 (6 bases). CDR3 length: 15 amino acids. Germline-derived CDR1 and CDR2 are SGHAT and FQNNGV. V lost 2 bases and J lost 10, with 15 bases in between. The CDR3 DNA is TGTGCCAGCAGCTTAAGCGGGGGGGGCCTCTCACCCCTCCACTTT. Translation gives CASSLSGGGLSPLHF.

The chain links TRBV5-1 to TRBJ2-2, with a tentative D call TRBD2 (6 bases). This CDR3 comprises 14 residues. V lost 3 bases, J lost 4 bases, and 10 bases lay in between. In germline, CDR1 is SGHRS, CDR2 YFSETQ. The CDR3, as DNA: TGCGCCAGCAGCTCTGGAGGGAGCACCGGGGAGCTGTTTTTT. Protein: CASSSGGSTGELFF.

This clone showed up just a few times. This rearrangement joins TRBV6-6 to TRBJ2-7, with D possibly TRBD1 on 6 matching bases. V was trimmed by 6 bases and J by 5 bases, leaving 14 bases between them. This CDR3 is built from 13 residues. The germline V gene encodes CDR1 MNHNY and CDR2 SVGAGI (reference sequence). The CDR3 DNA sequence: TGTGCCAGCAGCCAGGGGTTTTATGACGAGCAGTACTTC. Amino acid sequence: CASSQGFYDEQYF.

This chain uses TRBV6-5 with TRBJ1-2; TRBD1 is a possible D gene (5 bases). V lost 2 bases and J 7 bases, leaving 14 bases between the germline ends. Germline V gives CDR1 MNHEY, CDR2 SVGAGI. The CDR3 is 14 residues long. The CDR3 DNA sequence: TGTGCCAGCAGTTACCCAGGGCAGGGTGGTGGCTACACCTTC. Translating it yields CASSYPGQGGGYTF.

CDR3 amino acids: CATSSFTGSSPLHF. CDR3 DNA sequence: TGTGCCACCAGCAGTTTCACAGGGAGTTCACCCCTCCACTTT. The chain joins TRBV15 to TRBJ1-6; maybe TRBD1 (6 bases). Germline loops: CDR1 LNHNV, CDR2 YYDKDF (reference sequence). The CDR3 runs 14 residues. V lost 3 bases and J 9 bases, leaving 12 bases between the germline ends.

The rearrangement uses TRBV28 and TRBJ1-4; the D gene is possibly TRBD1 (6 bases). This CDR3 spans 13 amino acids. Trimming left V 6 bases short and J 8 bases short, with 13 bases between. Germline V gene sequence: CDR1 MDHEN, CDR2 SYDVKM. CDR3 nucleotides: TGTGCCAGCAGGAACAGGGTGGGAGAAAAACTGTTTTTT. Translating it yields CASRNRVGEKLFF. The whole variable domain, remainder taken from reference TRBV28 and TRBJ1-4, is DVKVTQSSRYLVKRTGEKVFLECVQDMDHENMFWYRQDPGLGLRLIYFSYDVKMKEKGDIPEGYSVSREKKERFSLILESASTNQTSMYLCASRNRVGEKLFFGSGTQLSVL.

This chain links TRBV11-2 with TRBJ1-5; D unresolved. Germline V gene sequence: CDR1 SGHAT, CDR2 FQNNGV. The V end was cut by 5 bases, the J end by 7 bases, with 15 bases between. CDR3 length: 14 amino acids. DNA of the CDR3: TGTGCCAGCAGCCCAAGGCGGGTGGGGCAGCCCCAGCATTTT. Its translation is CASSPRRVGQPQHF.

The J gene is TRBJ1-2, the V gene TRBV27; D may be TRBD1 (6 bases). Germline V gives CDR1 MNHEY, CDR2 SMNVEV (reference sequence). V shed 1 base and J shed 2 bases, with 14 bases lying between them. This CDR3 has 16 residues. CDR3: CASSLLRGAVNYGYTF. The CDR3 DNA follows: TGTGCCAGCAGTTTATTACGGGGGGCCGTAAACTATGGCTACACCTTC.

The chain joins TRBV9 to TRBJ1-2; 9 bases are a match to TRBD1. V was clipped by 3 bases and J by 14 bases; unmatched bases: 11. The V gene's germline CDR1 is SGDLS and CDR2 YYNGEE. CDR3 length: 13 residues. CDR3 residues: CASSEYRPGQGTF. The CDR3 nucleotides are TGTGCCAGCAGCGAATATAGACCGGGACAGGGTACCTTC.

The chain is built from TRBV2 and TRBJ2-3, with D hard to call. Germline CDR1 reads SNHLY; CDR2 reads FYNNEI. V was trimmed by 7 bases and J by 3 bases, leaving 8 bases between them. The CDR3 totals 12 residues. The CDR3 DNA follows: TGTGCCAGCACGCACGAGACAGATACGCAGTATTTT. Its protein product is CASTHETDTQYF.

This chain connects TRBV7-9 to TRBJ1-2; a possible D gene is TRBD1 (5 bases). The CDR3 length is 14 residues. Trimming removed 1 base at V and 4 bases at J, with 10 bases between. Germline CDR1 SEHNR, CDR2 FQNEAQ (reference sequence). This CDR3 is CASSLGRGGYGYTF. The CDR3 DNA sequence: TGTGCCAGCAGCTTAGGTAGGGGCGGCTATGGCTACACCTTC.

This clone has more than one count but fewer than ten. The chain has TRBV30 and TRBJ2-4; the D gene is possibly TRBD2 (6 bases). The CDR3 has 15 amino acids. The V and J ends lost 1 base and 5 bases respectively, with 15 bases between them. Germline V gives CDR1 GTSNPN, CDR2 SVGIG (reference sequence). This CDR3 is CAWSGGRTHQNIQYF. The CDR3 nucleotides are TGTGCCTGGAGTGGGGGGAGGACGCACCAAAACATTCAGTACTTC.